Described below is a single TCR beta chain sequence and its context. Its antigen is still unknown. Sequence at one end of the junction differs from germline and may be a read error. In germline, CDR1 is LGHNA, CDR2 YNFKEQ. The CDR3 loop spans 13 amino acids. The entry originates in a study of blood T cells in healthy people across ages. Findings of the study overall: Whereas aged donors had fewer naive CD4+ cells, long-lived donors had more of them and higher diversity.

Together with a sample-barcoded 5' primer, a J-beta primer mix was included in a second PCR lasting about 6 to 11 cycles. Through a template-switch adaptor with 12 random nucleotides, each cDNA molecule received a tag. TCRdb analysed the 5' RACE reads with MiXCR anew, one entry per CDR3 protein. The sample carries some 880,000 distinct CDR3 sequences, 30% to 45% recorded once. Researchers collected about 10 milliliters of peripheral blood from every single donor. A minimum of 6 micrograms of total RNA was extracted per sample. The chain couples TRBV4-2 to TRBJ1-1, with D unclear. This clonotype originated in a man between 18 and 35 years old in good health. Sequenced material: blood. The CDR3 here is CANSQDPGTEAFF. In nucleotides, the CDR3 is TGTGCCAACAGCCAAGATCCGGGCACTGAAGCTTTCTTT.